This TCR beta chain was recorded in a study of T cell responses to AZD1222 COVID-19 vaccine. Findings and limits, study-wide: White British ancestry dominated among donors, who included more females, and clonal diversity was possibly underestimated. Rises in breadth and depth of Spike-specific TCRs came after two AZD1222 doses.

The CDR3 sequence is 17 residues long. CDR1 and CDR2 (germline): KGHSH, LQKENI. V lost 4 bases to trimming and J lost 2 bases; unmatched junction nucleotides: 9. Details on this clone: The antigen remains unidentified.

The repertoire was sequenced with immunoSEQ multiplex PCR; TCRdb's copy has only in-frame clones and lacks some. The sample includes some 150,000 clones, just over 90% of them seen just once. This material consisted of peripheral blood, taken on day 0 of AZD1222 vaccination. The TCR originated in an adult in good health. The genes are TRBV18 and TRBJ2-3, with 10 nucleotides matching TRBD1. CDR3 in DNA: TGTGCCAGCTCACGTTCCGGGACAGGGGCGCTCACAGATACGCAGTATTTT. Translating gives CASSRSGTGALTDTQYF.